The 18 T cell receptor beta chains below come from one sample, sequenced in a study of blood T cells in healthy people across ages. Next came a second PCR, run for about 7 to 11 cycles, which used a sample-barcoded 5' primer along with a J-beta primer mix. TCRdb passed the 5' RACE reads through MiXCR, listing each CDR3 protein once. The table records roughly 1 million distinct CDR3 sequences, 20% to 25% of them present only once. The same sample was also used in a study of T cells of mothers and their children.

Sequenced: blood. These TCRs come from a girl aged 2-10 years in good health.

The chain recombines TRBV13 with TRBJ2-7, with 8 bases lining up with TRBD2. There are 14 residues in the CDR3. Per the germline V gene, CDR1 is PRHDT and CDR2 is FYEKMQ (reference sequence). With V trimmed by 5 bases and J by 6 bases, 9 bases remained unmatched. The CDR3 protein is CASSMGTSRVEQYF. CDR3 DNA sequence: TGTGCCAGCAGCATGGGGACTAGTAGGGTCGAGCAGTACTTC. The entire variable domain, with the rest obtained from reference TRBV13 and TRBJ2-7, is as follows: AAGVIQSPRHLIKEKRETATLKCYPIPRHDTVYWYQQGPGQDPQFLISFYEKMQSDKGSIPDRFSAQQFSDYHSELNMSSLELGDSALYFCASSMGTSRVEQYFGPGTRLTVT.

V is TRBV2 and J is TRBJ2-1, with D uncertain. The V and J ends lost 7 bases and 5 bases respectively, with 15 bases between them. The CDR3 totals 14 residues. CDR1 SNHLY and CDR2 FYNNEI come from the germline V gene. The CDR3 DNA reads as TGTGCCAGCAACGGGTTCATGGGCGACAATGAGCAGTTCTTC. Translating it yields CASNGFMGDNEQFF.

This rearrangement joins TRBV20-1 to TRBJ1-1; 8 bases are shared with TRBD1. Germline V gene sequence: CDR1 DFQATT, CDR2 SNEGSKA (reference sequence). V lost 6 bases, J lost 6 bases, and 12 bases stayed unmatched. The CDR3 extends over 14 amino acids. The CDR3 bases are TGCAGTGCCAACACCTTGGACAGGGATGCTGAAGCTTTCTTT. Translation: CSANTLDRDAEAFF.

The chain uses TRBV21-1 and TRBJ1-2; the table assigns TRBD1, which was not confirmed against the DNA. TRBV21-1 is annotated as a pseudogene. There are 13 residues in the CDR3. CDR3: CASSRGRNYGYTF. The CDR3 bases are TGTGCCAGCAGCAGGGGACGGAACTATGGCTACACCTTC.

This clonotype came up a few times. The J gene is TRBJ2-3, the V gene TRBV9; no clear D. This CDR3 has 13 residues. The V and J ends lost 5 bases and 5 bases respectively, with 12 bases between them. Germline V gene data show CDR1 as SGDLS and CDR2 as YYNGEE. The CDR3 sequence is CASRYPTGDTQYF. The DNA of the CDR3 is TGTGCCAGCAGGTACCCCACCGGAGATACGCAGTATTTT.

To note about this clonotype: This may be a read error, as it is one base from a much larger clone. The rearrangement joins TRBV18 to TRBJ1-2; the match to TRBD1 covers 7 bases. The germline CDR1 and CDR2 sequences are KGHSH and LQKENI. The CDR3 sequence is 14 residues long. Trimming removed 5 bases from V and 7 bases from J; junction bases left unmatched: 10. In nucleotides, the CDR3 is TGTGCCAGCTCAACGACAGGGTTCACCTGTGGCTACACCTTC. As protein: CASSTTGFTCGYTF.

V usage is TRBV20-1 and J usage is TRBJ2-1; no clear D. The DNA end favors TRBJ2-7, so the J call may be wrong. The CDR3 totals 12 residues. Germline CDR1 and CDR2: DFQATT and SNEGSKA (reference sequence). CDR3 amino acids: CSARFEGYEQYF. The CDR3 nucleotides are TGCAGTGCTAGATTCGAAGGTTACGAGCAGTACTTC.

This clonotype came up a few times. The chain is built from TRBV20-1 and TRBJ2-5, with a possible D match to TRBD2 (6 bases). The J call is uncertain, as TRBJ2-7 better fits the DNA end. From germline, CDR1 is DFQATT and CDR2 SNEGSKA (reference sequence). The CDR3 length is 13 residues. The CDR3 is CSARAGDRYEQYF. The CDR3, as DNA: TGCAGTGCTAGAGCGGGGGATCGCTACGAGCAGTACTTC.

The chain has TRBV27 and TRBJ2-7; D not certain. Trimming removed 8 bases at V and 4 bases at J, with 6 bases between. The CDR3 has 10 amino acids. The germline CDR1 and CDR2 sequences are MNHEY and SMNVEV (reference sequence). The CDR3 DNA is TGTGCCAGCGGGCAATACGAGCAGTACTTC. Protein product: CASGQYEQYF.

V is TRBV7-2 and J is TRBJ2-5, with D perhaps TRBD1 (5 bases). From germline, CDR1 is SGHTA and CDR2 FQGNSA. The CDR3 loop spans 16 amino acids. Trimming cost V 1 base and J 2 bases, with 14 bases left between them. CDR3 bases: TGTGCCAGCAGCTTAGGAATAAGGACACCACAAGAGACCCAGTACTTC. Amino acids: CASSLGIRTPQETQYF.

The chain uses TRBV7-2 and TRBJ1-1; D is uncertain. CDR3 length equals 14 residues. V lost 2 bases to trimming and J lost 0 bases, with 7 bases between them. CDR1 is SGHTA and CDR2 is FQGNSA in the germline V gene. The CDR3 DNA sequence: TGTGCCAGCAGCTTATTGTTAATGAACACTGAAGCTTTCTTT. It translates to CASSLLLMNTEAFF.

The genes are TRBV9 and TRBJ2-1; TRBD1 aligns across 9 bases. CDR3 length: 15 amino acids. V trimming: 1 base; J trimming: 6 bases; junction bases outside the gene matches: 5. CDR1 and CDR2 (germline): SGDLS, YYNGEE. This chain's CDR3 is CASSVRQGVVNEQFF. CDR3 bases: TGTGCCAGCAGCGTACGACAGGGGGTCGTCAATGAGCAGTTCTTC. Together with reference TRBV9 and TRBJ2-1, the CDR3 gives the full variable domain: DSGVTQTPKHLITATGQRVTLRCSPRSGDLSVYWYQQSLDQGLQFLIQYYNGEERAKGNILERFSAQQFPDLHSELNLSSLELGDSALYFCASSVRQGVVNEQFFGPGTRLTVL.

The chain uses TRBV7-9 and TRBJ2-5; 9 nucleotides agree with TRBD2. The germline V gene has CDR1 SEHNR and CDR2 FQNEAQ (reference sequence). J gave up 3 bases and V 3 bases, and 5 bases lay outside the gene matches. This CDR3 region has 15 residues. The CDR3 DNA reads TGTGCCAGCAGCTTGAGTTCTAGCGGGGAAGAGACCCAGTACTTC. It encodes CASSLSSSGEETQYF.

This rearrangement joins TRBV2 to TRBJ2-2; no clear D. The CDR3 spans 12 residues. Trimming took off 3 bases at V and 3 bases at J, with 2 bases between the two ends. CDR1 and CDR2 from the germline V gene are SNHLY and FYNNEI. The CDR3 DNA follows: TGTGCCAGCAGTGACGACACCGGGGAGCTGTTTTTT. Translating it yields CASSDDTGELFF. Together with reference TRBV2 and TRBJ2-2, the CDR3 gives the full variable domain: EPEVTQTPSHQVTQMGQEVILRCVPISNHLYFYWYRQILGQKVEFLVSFYNNEISEKSEIFDDQFSVERPDGSNFTLKIRSTKLEDSAMYFCASSDDTGELFFGEGSRLTVL.

J is TRBJ2-2 and V is TRBV12-3 or TRBV12-4; a possible D gene is TRBD1 (6 bases). The V end was cut by 10 bases, the J end by 7 bases, with 13 bases between. CDR3 size: 12 residues. CDR3 loop: CATSGVGGELFF. CDR3 nucleotides: TGTGCCACATCAGGGGTTGGCGGGGAGCTGTTTTTT.

This clonotype was seen more than once but under ten times. The chain joins TRBV20-1 to TRBJ2-1; D ambiguous. The end of the DNA aligns better with TRBJ2-7, so the J call may be wrong. This CDR3 spans 17 amino acids. Germline V gene data show CDR1 as DFQATT and CDR2 as SNEGSKA (reference sequence). The chain's CDR3 is CSAREPTVGSKTYEQYF. The DNA of the CDR3 is TGCAGTGCTAGAGAGCCTACGGTTGGGTCCAAGACCTACGAGCAGTACTTC.

The chain recombines TRBV27 with TRBJ2-1, with D hard to call. CDR1 and CDR2 (germline): MNHEY, SMNVEV (reference sequence). The V end was cut by 2 bases, the J end by 0 bases, with 11 bases between. CDR3 length equals 16 residues. CDR3 bases: TGTGCCAGCAGTTTAATTCAGATGTCCTCCTACAATGAGCAGTTCTTC. It encodes CASSLIQMSSYNEQFF.

This clonotype was picked up a small number of times. The chain combines TRBV2 with TRBJ2-3; a weak D match, TRBD2 (7 bases). The CDR3 has 16 amino acids. The germline gives CDR1 SNHLY, CDR2 FYNNEI. Trimming shortened V by 7 bases and J by 3 bases, and 20 bases separated the two germline ends. The CDR3 spells CASIAGEGGWTDTQYF. The DNA for the CDR3 is TGTGCCAGCATAGCCGGGGAGGGGGGATGGACAGATACGCAGTATTTT.